The source of this T cell receptor beta chain is a study of siplizumab effects on memory and regulatory T cells. V was clipped by 4 bases and J by 2 bases, with 16 bases between them. The CDR3 totals 15 residues. From germline, CDR1 is SGHDT and CDR2 YYEEEE. The mixed lymphocyte reaction cells were held in coculture (37°C) for less than 7 days. The assay was immunoSEQ multiplex PCR, and TCRdb's table has in-frame clones only and misses some. Altogether about 12,000 clones are present, roughly 40% being singletons, with the ten largest covering roughly a tenth. This clone has a handful of counts. Its antigen remains unidentified.

This clonotype originated in a human donor in good health; the cells came from an allogeneic mixed lymphocyte reaction. J is TRBJ2-7 and V is TRBV5-6; tentative D call: TRBD2 (7 bases). Source material: CFSE-low (dividing) CD8+ T cells sorted from an allogeneic mixed lymphocyte reaction. The CDR3 coding sequence is TGTGCCAGCAGCCCCGTAGGGGGGGGAACCTACGAGCAGTACTTC. As protein: CASSPVGGGTYEQYF.